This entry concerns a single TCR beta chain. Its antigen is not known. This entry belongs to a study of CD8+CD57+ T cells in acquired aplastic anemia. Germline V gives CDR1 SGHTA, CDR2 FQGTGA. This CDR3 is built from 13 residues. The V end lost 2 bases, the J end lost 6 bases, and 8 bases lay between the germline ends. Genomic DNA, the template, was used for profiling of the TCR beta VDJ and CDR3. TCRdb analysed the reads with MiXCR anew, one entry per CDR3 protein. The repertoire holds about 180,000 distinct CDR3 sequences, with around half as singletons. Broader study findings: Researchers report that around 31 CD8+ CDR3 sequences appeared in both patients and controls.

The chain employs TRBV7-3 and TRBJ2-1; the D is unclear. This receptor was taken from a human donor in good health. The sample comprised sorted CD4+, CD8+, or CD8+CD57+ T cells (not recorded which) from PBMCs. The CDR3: CASSLLGPNEQFF. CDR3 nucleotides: TGTGCCAGCAGCTTACTGGGCCCCAATGAGCAGTTCTTC.